One sample yielded the 18 T cell receptor beta chains listed below, sequenced in a study of blood T cell repertoires in COVID-19. Method: immunoSEQ multiplex PCR; TCRdb's copy keeps in-frame clones and lacks some. The sample includes around 69,000 clones, 85% to 90% of them seen just once. The sample taken for sequencing was peripheral blood. The receptors stem from a woman aged 50 to 65 with active COVID-19.

The chain joins TRBV14 to TRBJ2-2, with D maybe TRBD1 (6 bases). The CDR3 spans 16 residues. Germline V gene lookup returns CDR1 SGHDN and CDR2 FVKESK. Between the trimmed V and J ends, which lost 6 bases and 0 bases, there was a span of 14 bases. The CDR3 spells CASRPRGTTNTGELFF. Written as DNA, the CDR3 is TGTGCCAGCAGACCGAGGGGGACGACGAACACCGGGGAGCTGTTTTTT.

The rearrangement uses TRBV28 and TRBJ1-2, with a weak D call TRBD1 (5 bases). V was cut by 3 bases and J by 8 bases, with 10 bases left in between. The CDR3 covers 12 residues. Germline-derived CDR1 and CDR2 are MDHEN and SYDVKM. The CDR3 is CASSFSQGGYTF. CDR3 nucleotides: TGTGCCAGCAGTTTCTCCCAGGGAGGCTACACCTTC.

This chain links TRBV6-5 with TRBJ2-3, with TRBD2 matching 8 bases. V was clipped by 2 bases and J by 2 bases; unmatched bases: 6. The CDR3 runs 16 residues. Germline V gene sequence: CDR1 MNHEY, CDR2 SVGAGI. The CDR3 spells CASSYESGSPTDTQYF. Written as DNA, the CDR3 is TGTGCCAGCAGTTACGAAAGCGGGAGTCCCACAGATACGCAGTATTTT.

The genes are TRBV25-1 and TRBJ2-1, with a tentative D call TRBD2 (5 bases). The CDR3 is 16 amino acids. The V end was cut by 6 bases, the J end by 5 bases, with 20 bases between. Germline assignment: CDR1 MGHDK and CDR2 SYGVNS. CDR3 DNA: TGTGCCAGCAGCACAACTAGGCTGGGGTACCACAATGAGCAGTTCTTC. This codes for CASSTTRLGYHNEQFF. Supplemented by reference TRBV25-1 and TRBJ2-1, the full variable domain reads EADIYQTPRYLVIGTGKKITLECSQTMGHDKMYWYQQDPGMELHLIHYSYGVNSTEKGDLSSESTVSRIRTEHFPLTLESARPSHTSQYLCASSTTRLGYHNEQFFGPGTRLTVL.

The CDR3 spells CASSLTASGVGEQYF. CDR3 DNA: TGTGCCAGCAGCTTAACGGCCAGCGGGGTCGGCGAGCAGTACTTC. J is TRBJ2-7 and V is TRBV7-3, with TRBD2 matching over 7 bases. Germline V gene lookup returns CDR1 SGHTA and CDR2 FQGTGA. Germline trimming cut 0 bases from V and 6 bases from J; bases unmatched to any gene: 8. The length of the CDR3 is 15 residues.

In its sample, this clone was seen a few times. The chain is built from TRBV29-1 and TRBJ2-7; 11 nucleotides line up with TRBD1. V was pared by 7 bases and J by 4 bases, with 6 bases of the junction left unmatched. The CDR3 loop spans 13 amino acids. From germline, CDR1 is SQVTM and CDR2 ANQGSEA. The CDR3 here is CSASGTGGYEQYF. The CDR3 region has the DNA TGCAGCGCATCCGGGACAGGGGGATACGAGCAGTACTTC.

The rearrangement uses TRBV29-1 and TRBJ2-7; 10 positions agree with TRBD2. CDR1 SQVTM and CDR2 ANQGSEA come from the germline V gene. The V segment lost 6 bases and the J segment 0 bases; nucleotides outside the gene matches: 2. This CDR3 contains 13 residues. The CDR3 DNA reads as TGCAGCGTCGGACTAGCGGTCTCCTACGAGCAGTACTTC. This encodes CSVGLAVSYEQYF.

This clone appeared many times. Other nucleotide sequences in the sample specify the same CDR3. This chain links TRBV6-4 with TRBJ2-3; 9 positions agree with TRBD1. Germline-derived CDR1 and CDR2 are MRHNA and SNTAGT. CDR3 length: 14 amino acids. The J segment lost 3 bases and the V segment lost 4 bases, leaving 2 bases of the junction unmatched. CDR3 protein: CASSGGQGTDTQYF. DNA for the CDR3: TGTGCCAGCAGTGGAGGACAGGGGACAGATACGCAGTATTTT.

As DNA, the CDR3 is TGTGCCAGCAGTTTATTTACTAGCGGGGGCACAGATACGCAGTATTTT. This encodes CASSLFTSGGTDTQYF. J is TRBJ2-3 and V is TRBV28; 10 nucleotides line up with TRBD2. J was trimmed by 1 base and V by 1 base; bases with no gene match: 2. This CDR3 spans 16 amino acids. In germline, CDR1 is MDHEN, CDR2 SYDVKM.

This clone showed up just once. The chain is built from TRBV30 and TRBJ1-4; D gene ambiguous. The CDR3 length is 10 residues. The V and J ends lost 5 bases and 6 bases respectively, with 4 bases between them. In germline, CDR1 is GTSNPN, CDR2 SVGIG (reference sequence). CDR3 amino acids: CAWADEKLFF. The CDR3 DNA reads as TGTGCCTGGGCTGATGAAAAACTGTTTTTT.

This chain connects TRBV4-1 to TRBJ2-7, with D uncertain. Per the germline V gene, CDR1 is MGHRA and CDR2 is YSYEKL. Trimming stripped 2 bases from V and 4 bases from J, with 9 bases between. There are 13 residues in the CDR3. CDR3 loop: CASSQFHGYEQYF. The CDR3 DNA sequence: TGCGCCAGCAGCCAATTTCACGGGTACGAGCAGTACTTC.

This chain joins TRBV28 and TRBJ1-2; D possibly corresponds to TRBD1 (5 bases). This CDR3 is 15 amino acids long. CDR1 and CDR2 from the germline V gene are MDHEN and SYDVKM. V shed 6 bases and J shed 1 base, with 15 bases lying between them. The CDR3 DNA reads TGTGCCAGCAGGTCCGGGGCCGGGAGTAACTATGGCTACACCTTC. Protein sequence: CASRSGAGSNYGYTF.

The rearrangement uses TRBV4-2 and TRBJ2-7, with 10 bases identical to TRBD2. From germline, CDR1 is LGHNA and CDR2 YNFKEQ. The junction had 3 bases not matched to a gene; V was cut back by 2 bases and J by 2 bases. The CDR3 is 15 amino acids. The CDR3, as DNA: TGTGCCAGCAGCCAACTAGCGGGAGTGACCTACGAGCAGTACTTC. Residues: CASSQLAGVTYEQYF.

This clone turned up a few times. The rearrangement uses TRBV24-1 and TRBJ1-1, with a weak D call TRBD1 (6 bases). V was pared by 3 bases and J by 8 bases, with 18 bases between. Germline V CDR1 and CDR2: KGHDR, SFDVKD. The CDR3 consists of 15 residues. CDR3 nucleotide sequence: TGTGCCACCAGTGATACTCCCCGGAACAGGGAGGAAGCTTTCTTT. Protein: CATSDTPRNREEAFF.

The chain combines TRBV6-5 with TRBJ1-4; D may be TRBD1 (6 bases). Germline loops: CDR1 MNHEY, CDR2 SVGAGI. V gave up 7 bases and J gave up 0 bases, with 9 bases separating them. CDR3 length equals 14 residues. In DNA form, the CDR3 reads TGTGCCAGCAAGTGGACAGCAACTAATGAAAAACTGTTTTTT. It encodes CASKWTATNEKLFF.

The table lists this clone with a few counts. This chain uses TRBV3-1 (or the pseudogene TRBV3-2) with TRBJ1-5; 7 bases are a match to TRBD1. This CDR3 region has 14 residues. Germline V gene sequence: CDR1 LGHDT, CDR2 YNNKEL (reference sequence). Trimming removed 1 base from V and 6 bases from J; junction bases left unmatched: 3. The chain's CDR3 is CASSQAGGGQPQHF. The CDR3 DNA sequence: TGTGCCAGCAGCCAAGCAGGGGGTGGTCAGCCCCAGCATTTT.

The chain couples TRBV4-1 to TRBJ2-6; D not resolved. V gave up 5 bases and J gave up 2 bases, with 7 bases separating them. The CDR3 is made up of 14 amino acids. Looked up from germline, CDR1 is MGHRA and CDR2 is YSYEKL. As DNA, the CDR3 is TGCGCCAGCAGCAAGGAGACTGGGGCCAACGTCCTGACTTTC. This gives the protein CASSKETGANVLTF.

V and J are TRBV4-1 and TRBJ2-7, with 10 bases matching TRBD1. Trimming took 1 base from V and 3 from J; bases not matched to a gene: 6. Germline CDR1 reads MGHRA; CDR2 reads YSYEKL. The CDR3 runs 16 residues. CDR3 nucleotides: TGCGCCAGCAGCCAAGCTGACAGGGGGCGATACTACGAGCAGTACTTC. Its translation: CASSQADRGRYYEQYF.